A single sample gave rise to the 15 T cell receptor beta chains below, sequenced in a study of response to subunit inactivated influenza vaccine. MiXCR, run by TCRdb on the RT-PCR reads, gives a single entry per CDR3 protein. The repertoire holds about 520,000 distinct CDR3 sequences, with approximately 7.3% as singletons. Material: PBMCs from blood, obtained approximately 25 months after vaccination. These TCRs come from a man aged 50 to 69 who received an inactivated influenza vaccine.

The V gene is TRBV5-1, the J gene TRBJ2-7; the match to TRBD1 covers 8 bases. Germline V CDR1 and CDR2: SGHRS, YFSETQ. The CDR3 is 16 amino acids. V lost 5 bases, J lost 3 bases, and 13 bases stayed unmatched. The CDR3 coding sequence is TGCGCCAGCAGAAACTCGGCGGGACAGGTTAACTACGAGCAGTACTTC. Protein sequence: CASRNSAGQVNYEQYF. Variable domain in full (rest from reference TRBV5-1 and TRBJ2-7): KAGVTQTPRYLIKTRGQQVTLSCSPISGHRSVSWYQQTPGQGLQFLFEYFSETQRNKGNFPGRFSGRQFSNSRSEMNVSTLELGDSALYLCASRNSAGQVNYEQYFGPGTRLTVT.

This clonotype was detected ten times or more. This chain joins TRBV7-9 and TRBJ2-1, with D possibly being TRBD2 (5 bases). The CDR3 loop spans 14 amino acids. The germline gives CDR1 SEHNR, CDR2 FQNEAQ (reference sequence). Trimming shortened V by 4 bases and J by 5 bases, and 12 bases separated the two germline ends. The CDR3 DNA sequence: TGTGCCAGCAGCTCATACCGGGGTAACAATGAGCAGTTCTTC. Its protein is CASSSYRGNNEQFF.

This clonotype has more than one count but fewer than ten. The chain joins TRBV24-1 to TRBJ1-5, with a weak D call TRBD1 (6 bases). V lost 2 bases and J lost 4, with 20 bases in between. CDR1 is KGHDR and CDR2 is SFDVKD in the germline V gene. The CDR3 runs 18 residues. The CDR3 loop reads CATSDSGQLRIGNQPQHF. In DNA, the CDR3 is TGTGCCACCAGTGATTCGGGACAACTCCGAATAGGAAATCAGCCCCAGCATTTT.

This clonotype has a count of ten or more. This chain connects TRBV28 to TRBJ2-1; TRBD2 might be the D (6 bases). The germline V and J ends were trimmed by 6 bases and 12 bases, with 15 bases remaining between them. Germline CDR1 is MDHEN and CDR2 is SYDVKM. CDR3 length: 12 residues. This CDR3 reads CASSPGELRQFF. CDR3 in DNA: TGTGCCAGCAGCCCGGGGGAGTTGAGGCAGTTCTTC.

This clonotype was counted between two and nine times. The chain links TRBV11-2 to TRBJ1-1, with D hard to call. The germline CDR1 and CDR2 sequences are SGHAT and FQNNGV. V lost 5 bases and J lost 4, with 23 bases in between. The CDR3 extends over 17 amino acids. The CDR3 nucleotides read TGTGCCAGCAGCCCACCCCCGGCCGGGCTTGAGTTCACTGAAGCTTTCTTT. Amino acids: CASSPPPAGLEFTEAFF.

CDR3 nucleotides: TGTGCCAGCAGTTCTCTAGCGGGAGAGCTAGACGACGAGCAGTACTTC. Translation gives CASSSLAGELDDEQYF. This chain links TRBV6-2 or TRBV6-3 with TRBJ2-7; 10 nucleotides align to TRBD2. V lost 4 bases and J lost 5; bases outside the gene matches: 11. CDR3 length: 16 amino acids. Germline CDR1 and CDR2: MNHEY and SVGEGT.

This clonotype was detected many times. The chain carries TRBV20-1 and TRBJ1-2; possibly TRBD1 for D (6 bases). There are 17 residues in the CDR3. Germline CDR1 and CDR2: DFQATT and SNEGSKA (reference sequence). The germline V and J ends were trimmed by 3 bases and 0 bases, with 20 bases remaining between them. The CDR3 region is CSASLQGAFSANYGYTF. CDR3 bases: TGCAGTGCTAGCTTACAGGGAGCCTTCTCAGCTAACTATGGCTACACCTTC.

The chain combines TRBV12-3 or TRBV12-4 with TRBJ1-5; D unclear. V lost 7 bases and J 7 bases, leaving 17 bases between the germline ends. There are 14 residues in the CDR3. DNA for the CDR3: TGTGCCAGCATATTACACGGGAACGCACAGCCCCAGCATTTT. Protein sequence: CASILHGNAQPQHF.

This clonotype was seen many times. V is TRBV11-2 and J is TRBJ2-3, with 7 bases lining up with TRBD2. This CDR3 is 16 amino acids long. The germline V gene encodes CDR1 SGHAT and CDR2 FQNNGV. The V gene end was trimmed by 5 bases and the J gene end by 1 base; junction bases not matched to a gene: 9. DNA of the CDR3: TGTGCCAGCAGCCCCAGGGTTACTAGCGGCACAGATACGCAGTATTTT. Translated: CASSPRVTSGTDTQYF.

This clonotype was found a few times. The chain joins TRBV2 to TRBJ1-6; 7 positions match TRBD1. Per germline, CDR1 SNHLY and CDR2 FYNNEI. J gave up 1 base and V 6 bases, and 9 bases lay outside the gene matches. CDR3 length: 17 amino acids. Here the CDR3 reads CASSKQGHVSYNSPLHF. CDR3 in DNA: TGTGCCAGCAGCAAACAGGGGCATGTATCCTATAATTCACCCCTCCACTTT.

The gene calls are TRBV20-1 and TRBJ1-6; 9 nucleotides align to TRBD1. J lost 5 bases, V lost 4 bases, and 6 bases had no gene match. The CDR3 sequence is 15 residues long. The germline gives CDR1 DFQATT, CDR2 SNEGSKA (reference sequence). The CDR3 DNA follows: TGCAGTGCTATGGACAGGGGAGGGAATAATTCACCCCTCCACTTT. The encoded protein is CSAMDRGGNNSPLHF.

This clonotype was seen at least ten times. The gene calls are TRBV4-1 and TRBJ2-2; D gene uncertain. The V end was cut by 4 bases, the J end by 6 bases, with 9 bases between. The CDR3 consists of 13 residues. Germline CDR1 and CDR2: MGHRA and YSYEKL. The CDR3 DNA is TGCGCCAGCAGCCGGGTTCGGGCCGGGGAGCTGTTTTTT. Its translation is CASSRVRAGELFF.

This sequence joins TRBV6-1 and TRBJ2-5; D may match TRBD1 or TRBD2 (5 bases each). Trimming left V 6 bases short and J 3 bases short, with 11 bases between. Germline-derived CDR1 and CDR2 are MNHNS and SASEGT. This CDR3 comprises 13 residues. The CDR3 is CASSGTAKETQYF. CDR3 bases: TGTGCCAGCAGCGGGACCGCAAAAGAGACCCAGTACTTC.

The genes are TRBV6-1 and TRBJ1-5, with D possibly being TRBD1 (5 bases). Trimming cost V 2 bases and J 3 bases, with 11 bases left between them. Germline V lookup: CDR1 MNHNS, CDR2 SASEGT. CDR3 size: 15 residues. In DNA, the CDR3 is TGTGCCAGCAGTGAAAGGTGGGGGGACAATCAGCCCCAGCATTTT. Residues: CASSERWGDNQPQHF.

This clonotype was detected once. Since a much larger clone is just one base distant, this may be a read error. The chain carries TRBV20-1 and TRBJ2-1; TRBD2 matches at 12 bases. The CDR3 totals 15 residues. The germline gives CDR1 DFQATT, CDR2 SNEGSKA (reference sequence). The CDR3 region is CCATPLAGGINEQFF. DNA of the CDR3: TGCTGTGCCACTCCGCTAGCGGGAGGGATAAATGAGCAGTTCTTC.